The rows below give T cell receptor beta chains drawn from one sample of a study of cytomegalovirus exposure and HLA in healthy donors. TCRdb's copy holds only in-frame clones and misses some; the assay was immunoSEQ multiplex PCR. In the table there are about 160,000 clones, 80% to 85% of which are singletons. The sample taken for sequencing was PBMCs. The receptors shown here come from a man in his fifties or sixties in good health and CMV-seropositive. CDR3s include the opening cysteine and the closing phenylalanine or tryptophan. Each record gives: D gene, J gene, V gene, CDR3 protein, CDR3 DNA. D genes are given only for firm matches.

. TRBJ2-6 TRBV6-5 CASSYLRGGDVLTF TGTGCCAGCAGTTACTTACGGGGAGGCGACGTCCTGACTTTC
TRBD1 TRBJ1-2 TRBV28 CASSLSDRVYGYTF TGTGCCAGCAGTTTATCGGACAGGGTCTATGGCTACACCTTC
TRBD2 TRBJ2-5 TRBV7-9 CASSMGGETQYF TGTGCCAGCAGCATGGGGGGGGAGACCCAGTACTTC
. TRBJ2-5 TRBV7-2 CASSLLAAETQYF TGTGCCAGCAGTCTACTAGCAGCGGAGACCCAGTACTTC
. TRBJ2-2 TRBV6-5 CASSYQIYTGELFF TGTGCCAGCAGTTACCAGATTTACACCGGGGAGCTGTTTTTT
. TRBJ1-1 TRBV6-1 CAGRQTLNTEAFF TGTGCCGGCCGACAGACCTTGAACACTGAAGCTTTCTTT
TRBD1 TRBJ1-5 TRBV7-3 CASSRDRNQPQHF TGTGCCAGCAGCAGGGACAGAAATCAGCCCCAGCATTTT
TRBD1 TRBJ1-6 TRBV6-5 CASSYPMTGSRSPLHF TGTGCCAGCAGTTACCCTATGACAGGGAGTAGGTCACCCCTCCACTTT
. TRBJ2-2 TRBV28 CATQTRRENTGELFF TGTGCCACCCAGACTAGGAGGGAAAACACCGGGGAGCTGTTTTTT
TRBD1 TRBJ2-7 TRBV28 CASSGLRDSSYEQYF TGTGCCAGCAGTGGACTCCGGGACAGCTCCTACGAGCAGTACTTC
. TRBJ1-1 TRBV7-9 CASSLGQAREAFF TGTGCCAGCAGCTTAGGCCAGGCCCGTGAAGCTTTCTTT